These 32 T cell receptor beta chains came from one sample sequenced in a study of neurological immune-mediated disorders. TCRdb fed the 5' RACE reads into MiXCR, producing one record per CDR3 protein. The sample lists roughly 50,000 distinct CDR3 sequences, 12% occurring once. Material for sequencing was PBMCs. Receptors were obtained from a woman between 55 and 75 years old with HTLV-1-associated myelopathy (HAM/TSP).

This clonotype occurred many times. This sequence joins TRBV12-3 or TRBV12-4 and TRBJ2-1; no firm D call. The germline V and J ends were trimmed by 7 bases and 4 bases, with 8 bases remaining between them. The CDR3 runs 12 residues. The CDR3 DNA follows: TGTGCCAGCAACCTAGAATACAATGAGCAGTTCTTC. Its translation: CASNLEYNEQFF.

The table lists this clonotype with many counts. The rearrangement uses TRBV5-6 and TRBJ2-2; D is perhaps TRBD2 (6 bases). The CDR3 sequence is 14 residues long. Germline V gene data show CDR1 as SGHDT and CDR2 as YYEEEE. V was pared by 7 bases and J by 5 bases, with 15 bases between. CDR3 sequence: CASFRAGRTGELFF. The CDR3 bases are TGTGCCAGCTTCCGCGCAGGGAGGACCGGGGAGCTGTTTTTT.

This clonotype was detected many times. The chain has TRBV20-1 and TRBJ2-1; D might be TRBD2 (6 bases). Between the trimmed V and J ends, which lost 7 bases and 7 bases, there was a span of 14 bases. This CDR3 is built from 12 residues. Germline lookup yields CDR1 DFQATT and CDR2 SNEGSKA (reference sequence). CDR3 sequence: CSVPGTSNEQFF. As DNA, the CDR3 is TGCAGTGTACCCGGGACTTCAAATGAGCAGTTCTTC.

This chain's CDR3 is CAITDREVSNTGELFF. CDR3 nucleotides: TGTGCCATCACTGACAGGGAAGTCTCGAACACCGGGGAGCTGTTTTTT. J is TRBJ2-2 and V is TRBV10-3; the match to TRBD1 covers 7 bases. The CDR3 is 16 amino acids. Germline V gives CDR1 ENHRY, CDR2 SYGVKD. The J segment lost 0 bases and the V segment lost 7 bases, leaving 8 bases of the junction unmatched.

Ten or more counts support this clonotype. J is TRBJ1-2 and V is TRBV27; TRBD1 might be the D (6 bases). Trimming took off 3 bases at V and 6 bases at J, with 11 bases between the two ends. The CDR3 sequence is 13 residues long. Per the germline V gene, CDR1 is MNHEY and CDR2 is SMNVEV (reference sequence). This chain's CDR3 is CASSFGGLDGYTF. CDR3 bases: TGTGCCAGCAGTTTCGGGGGCCTGGATGGCTACACCTTC.

In its sample, this clonotype was seen many times. The V gene is TRBV7-9, the J gene TRBJ2-2; unclear D gene. Germline CDR1 reads SEHNR; CDR2 reads FQNEAQ (reference sequence). CDR3 length equals 14 residues. V was shortened by 1 base and J by 5 bases, with 8 bases between the two germline ends. The CDR3 region is CASSLGAGTGELFF. Written as DNA, the CDR3 is TGTGCCAGCAGCTTAGGGGCAGGAACCGGGGAGCTGTTTTTT.

This clonotype was detected ten times or more. The rearrangement links TRBV7-9 to TRBJ1-1; no clear D gene. Trimming cost V 5 bases and J 0 bases, with 13 bases left between them. The length of the CDR3 is 15 residues. Germline CDR1 reads SEHNR; CDR2 reads FQNEAQ (reference sequence). DNA for the CDR3: TGTGCCAGCAGCGCTCGGACGGATGTGAACACTGAAGCTTTCTTT. Amino acid sequence: CASSARTDVNTEAFF.

The sample holds a few counts of this clonotype. A much larger clonotype is one base distant, so this may be a read error. The chain is built from TRBV7-8 and TRBJ1-1; D gene uncertain. There are 14 residues in the CDR3. Germline assignment: CDR1 SGHVS and CDR2 FQNEAQ. The CDR3 DNA sequence: TGTGCCAACAGCTTAGCAGCCATGAACACTGAAGCTTTCTTT. Its translation is CANSLAAMNTEAFF.

This chain links TRBV10-3 with TRBJ2-7; 8 positions match TRBD2. V trimming: 5 bases; J trimming: 3 bases; junction bases outside the gene matches: 6. Per germline, CDR1 ENHRY and CDR2 SYGVKD. This CDR3 comprises 14 residues. The CDR3 DNA reads as TGTGCCATCAGTAGATCGGGAGGGGGCTACGAGCAGTACTTC. Residues: CAISRSGGGYEQYF.

There are many counts of this clonotype. V usage is TRBV6-5 and J usage is TRBJ1-4; 7 nucleotides agree with TRBD1. The length of the CDR3 is 16 residues. After removal of 6 bases from V and 8 bases from J, the junction contained 15 bases not matched to a gene. CDR1 and CDR2 from the germline V gene are MNHEY and SVGAGI. The CDR3 DNA follows: TGTGCCAGCAGCCGCCGACGACAGGGAAGTATAGAAAAACTGTTTTTT. Its protein product is CASSRRRQGSIEKLFF.

This clonotype was counted at least ten times. This sequence joins TRBV5-1 and TRBJ2-1; 7 bases are a match to TRBD2. The V and J ends lost 0 bases and 4 bases, in that order; junction bases with no gene match: 1. The CDR3 covers 14 residues. CDR1 is SGHRS and CDR2 is YFSETQ in the germline V gene. This CDR3 is CASSLGEGYNEQFF. CDR3 DNA sequence: TGCGCCAGCAGCTTGGGGGAGGGTTACAATGAGCAGTTCTTC.

This clonotype was seen many times. The CDR3 nucleotides are TGTGCCAGCAGTTACAACAGGCCACTGCCCAACTATGGCTACACCTTC. Translated, it gives CASSYNRPLPNYGYTF. This chain connects TRBV6-2 or TRBV6-3 to TRBJ1-2, with D maybe TRBD1 (5 bases). V shed 2 bases and J shed 2 bases, with 15 bases lying between them. Germline lookup yields CDR1 MNHEY and CDR2 SVGEGT. This CDR3 spans 16 amino acids.

This clonotype was recorded at least ten times. This chain links TRBV21-1 with TRBJ2-7; TRBD1, the table's D call, was not compared with the DNA. TRBV21-1 is labeled a pseudogene. The CDR3 is made up of 15 amino acids. CDR3 DNA sequence: TGTGCCAGCAGCAAGGGGGGCTGGGGCCCCTACGAGCAGTACTTC. It is translated as CASSKGGWGPYEQYF.

Ten or more counts support this clonotype. J is TRBJ1-1 and V is TRBV5-1, with D unresolved. The CDR3 extends over 13 amino acids. Trimming took off 4 bases at V and 3 bases at J, with 10 bases between the two ends. Per germline, CDR1 SGHRS and CDR2 YFSETQ. The CDR3 here is CASSPDVYTEAFF. In nucleotides, the CDR3 is TGCGCCAGCAGCCCGGACGTCTACACTGAAGCTTTCTTT.

This clonotype was seen repeatedly, ten times or more. J is TRBJ2-7 and V is TRBV6-1; 9 nucleotides match TRBD2. Germline V CDR1 and CDR2: MNHNS, SASEGT. CDR3 size: 16 residues. Trimming at V came to 4 bases and at J to 5 bases, leaving 12 bases not matched to a gene. Here the CDR3 DNA reads TGTGCCAGCAGTGGCCTTGTAGCGGGAGTTCGGGACGAGCAGTACTTC. Its protein is CASSGLVAGVRDEQYF.

By proportion, this clonotype is medium-sized. V is TRBV28 and J is TRBJ2-4; D may correspond to TRBD1 or TRBD2 (5 bases each). The CDR3 loop spans 13 amino acids. Germline V gene data show CDR1 as MDHEN and CDR2 as SYDVKM. Trimming took off 6 bases at V and 9 bases at J, with 15 bases between the two ends. CDR3 coding DNA: TGTGCCAGCAGCCCCCCCGGGGCTAGCATTCAGTACTTC. It translates to CASSPPGASIQYF.

Many counts were recorded for this clonotype. CDR3 sequence (DNA): TGTGCCAGCAGTTACGGAGGCACTGAAGCTTTCTTT. Protein: CASSYGGTEAFF. The V gene is TRBV12-3 or TRBV12-4, the J gene TRBJ1-1; D remains ambiguous. The CDR3 contains 12 residues. Trimming took off 4 bases at V and 4 bases at J, with 7 bases between the two ends.

This clonotype was found a few times. The chain recombines TRBV5-1 with TRBJ2-7, with TRBD1 matching 8 bases. Trimming cost V 4 bases and J 4 bases; bases outside gene matches: 7. Germline CDR1 is SGHRS and CDR2 is YFSETQ. CDR3 size: 14 residues. CDR3 loop: CASSIDRGRYEQYF. The CDR3 DNA follows: TGCGCCAGCAGCATTGACAGGGGAAGGTACGAGCAGTACTTC. Using reference TRBV5-1 and TRBJ2-7 for the parts outside the CDR3, the full variable domain is KAGVTQTPRYLIKTRGQQVTLSCSPISGHRSVSWYQQTPGQGLQFLFEYFSETQRNKGNFPGRFSGRQFSNSRSEMNVSTLELGDSALYLCASSIDRGRYEQYFGPGTRLTVT.

The chain joins TRBV3-1 to TRBJ2-3, with TRBD2 matching 9 bases. This CDR3 is 16 amino acids long. The trim removed 3 bases at V and 2 bases at J, leaving 6 bases unmatched. CDR1 and CDR2 from the germline V gene are LGHDT and YNNKEL (reference sequence). The CDR3 reads CASSQGSSGITDTQYF. CDR3 nucleotide sequence: TGTGCCAGCAGCCAGGGATCTAGCGGGATCACAGATACGCAGTATTTT.

This clonotype appeared many times. The V gene is TRBV7-9, the J gene TRBJ2-3; 7 bases line up with TRBD1. Germline trimming cut 3 bases from V and 3 bases from J; bases unmatched to any gene: 0. The CDR3 consists of 13 residues. The germline CDR1 and CDR2 sequences are SEHNR and FQNEAQ (reference sequence). CDR3 in DNA: TGTGCCAGCAGCTTCAGGGGGACAGATACGCAGTATTTT. Translation: CASSFRGTDTQYF.

In its sample, this clonotype was seen many times. The gene calls are TRBV5-1 and TRBJ2-3; TRBD2 agrees at 10 bases. Trimming took 4 bases from V and 2 from J; bases not matched to a gene: 7. The length of the CDR3 is 16 residues. Germline V CDR1 and CDR2: SGHRS, YFSETQ. The CDR3 spells CASSVVAGGNTDTQYF. For the CDR3, the DNA is TGCGCCAGCAGCGTGGTAGCGGGAGGAAACACAGATACGCAGTATTTT.

At least ten counts were recorded for this clonotype. The chain is built from TRBV20-1 and TRBJ2-5, with 12 bases fitting TRBD2. The V and J ends lost 1 base and 2 bases, in that order; junction bases with no gene match: 8. CDR3 length equals 17 residues. Germline assignment: CDR1 DFQATT and CDR2 SNEGSKA (reference sequence). Here the CDR3 reads CSARGASGRGGQETQYF. For the CDR3, the DNA is TGCAGTGCTAGAGGGGCTAGCGGGAGGGGGGGTCAAGAGACCCAGTACTTC.

This clonotype was observed many times. The chain has TRBV6-6 and TRBJ2-1; TRBD1 matches at 9 bases. The CDR3 totals 18 residues. CDR1 is MNHNY, CDR2 SVGAGI, per germline (reference sequence). Trimming took 0 bases from V and 3 from J; bases not matched to a gene: 9. The CDR3 sequence: CASSYSPPTGGIYNEQFF. CDR3 sequence (DNA): TGTGCCAGCAGTTACTCCCCACCGACAGGGGGGATCTACAATGAGCAGTTCTTC.

This clonotype was detected many times. The chain joins TRBV5-8 to TRBJ2-3, with 10 nucleotides matching TRBD1. The CDR3 is 15 residues long. Trimming removed 4 bases from V and 3 bases from J; junction bases left unmatched: 5. Germline CDR1 reads SGHTS; CDR2 reads YDEGEE. The CDR3 DNA reads TGTGCCAGCAGCCCCGGGACAGGGGTTACAGATACGCAGTATTTT. Translated, it gives CASSPGTGVTDTQYF.

This clonotype appeared many times. The J gene is TRBJ2-7, the V gene TRBV20-1, with a weak D call TRBD2 (6 bases). Trimming removed 4 bases at V and 7 bases at J, with 29 bases between. Per germline, CDR1 DFQATT and CDR2 SNEGSKA (reference sequence). This CDR3 has 17 amino acids. The CDR3 region is CSAKTLLRGSPGWEQYF. The CDR3 DNA reads as TGCAGTGCTAAAACCCTCCTCCGGGGGAGCCCAGGTTGGGAGCAGTACTTC.

The table lists this clonotype with many counts. This chain links TRBV20-1 with TRBJ2-1; TRBD2 matches at 10 bases. The junction had 13 bases not matched to a gene; V was cut back by 6 bases and J by 8 bases. Germline lookup yields CDR1 DFQATT and CDR2 SNEGSKA (reference sequence). This CDR3 comprises 15 residues. The CDR3 is CSALKESGRADEQFF. In DNA, the CDR3 is TGCAGTGCGCTTAAAGAGAGCGGGAGGGCCGATGAGCAGTTCTTC.

Ten or more counts support this clonotype. This rearrangement joins TRBV7-8 to TRBJ2-7; 8 nucleotides align to TRBD2. Looked up from germline, CDR1 is SGHVS and CDR2 is FQNEAQ. V gave up 7 bases and J gave up 2 bases; unmatched junction bases: 13. The CDR3 length is 16 residues. The CDR3, as DNA: TGTGCCAGCATCCCCTCCCGAACTAGCGGTCCCTACGAGCAGTACTTC. Translation: CASIPSRTSGPYEQYF.

Turning to this clonotype: This may stem from a read error, because a much larger clone lies one nucleotide away. Without the conserved terminal phenylalanine or tryptophan, this CDR3 likely stems from a read error. V is TRBV6-1 and J is TRBJ2-3, with 9 bases lining up with TRBD2. Germline V CDR1 and CDR2: MNHNS, SASEGT. With V trimmed by 2 bases and J by 4 bases, 10 bases remained unmatched. The CDR3 runs 17 residues. The CDR3: CASSELGSGSFPDTQYS. As DNA, the CDR3 is TGTGCCAGCAGTGAATTAGGTAGCGGGAGCTTCCCAGATACGCAGTATTCT.

Only a few counts were recorded for this clonotype. A read error is possible here, since a much larger clone lies one base away. The rearrangement joins TRBV6-5 to TRBJ2-1, with 10 bases identical to TRBD2. Germline V gene sequence: CDR1 MNHEY, CDR2 SVGAGI. The CDR3 runs to 15 residues. CDR3: CASRVSGRAYNEQLF. CDR3 sequence (DNA): TGTGCCAGCAGGGTAAGCGGGAGGGCCTACAATGAGCAGCTCTTC.

This clonotype was seen repeatedly, ten times or more. This chain uses TRBV29-1 with TRBJ2-5; TRBD2 matches 7 bases. The J segment lost 5 bases and the V segment lost 4 bases, leaving 7 bases of the junction unmatched. Germline loops: CDR1 SQVTM, CDR2 ANQGSEA. There are 13 residues in the CDR3. The chain's CDR3 is CSVGEGARETQYF. In DNA, the CDR3 is TGCAGCGTTGGGGAGGGAGCGAGGGAGACCCAGTACTTC.

This clonotype has a handful of counts. This sequence joins TRBV11-2 and TRBJ2-5, with a tentative D call TRBD1 (5 bases). The germline V and J ends were trimmed by 1 base and 2 bases, with 8 bases remaining between them. CDR1 SGHAT and CDR2 FQNNGV come from the germline V gene. This CDR3 has 14 residues. The CDR3 reads CASSLGSGQETQYF. CDR3 in DNA: TGTGCCAGCAGCTTAGGGTCAGGGCAAGAGACCCAGTACTTC.

This clonotype was seen repeatedly, ten times or more. The chain uses TRBV5-6 and TRBJ2-7, with 9 bases matching TRBD2. Germline loops: CDR1 SGHDT, CDR2 YYEEEE. The CDR3 consists of 14 residues. The trim removed 4 bases at V and 0 bases at J, leaving 2 bases unmatched. In DNA form, the CDR3 reads TGTGCCAGCAGCCCGGGACTAGCCTCCTACGAGCAGTACTTC. Protein: CASSPGLASYEQYF. The full variable domain, rest sourced from reference TRBV5-6 and TRBJ2-7, is DAGVTQSPTHLIKTRGQQVTLRCSPKSGHDTVSWYQQALGQGPQFIFQYYEEEERQRGNFPDRFSGHQFPNYSSELNVNALLLGDSALYLCASSPGLASYEQYFGPGTRLTVT.